Below, 4 T cell receptor beta chains from the same sample are listed, as sequenced in a study of T-cell reconstitution after alpha-beta-depleted transplantation in children. A library of TCRbeta sequences, prepared with unique molecular identifiers, was generated. TCRdb called the PCR reads again in MiXCR, with one record for every CDR3 protein. The table includes about 150,000 distinct CDR3 sequences, roughly 9% detected once. The sequences come from PBMCs, mostly from graft donor cells, collected 180 days after TCRalphabeta/CD19-depleted stem cell transplant. The receptors derive from a female patient aged 2 to 10 who had a stem cell transplant for congenital amegakaryocytic thrombocytopenia, so the T cells may come from the graft donor.

This clonotype has more than one count but fewer than ten. The chain links TRBV12-3 or TRBV12-4 to TRBJ1-2, with 8 bases that match TRBD1. The CDR3 spans 17 residues. V lost 4 bases, J lost 3 bases, and 13 bases stayed unmatched. CDR3 loop: CASSSWQGAGRDYGYTF. The CDR3 region has the DNA TGTGCCAGCAGTTCCTGGCAGGGGGCAGGGCGAGACTATGGCTACACCTTC.

This clonotype was recorded at least ten times. The chain carries TRBV5-6 and TRBJ2-5; tentative D call: TRBD1 (6 bases). V lost 7 bases, J lost 2 bases, and 15 bases lay in between. The CDR3 length is 14 residues. Per the germline V gene, CDR1 is SGHDT and CDR2 is YYEEEE. DNA for the CDR3: TGTGCCAGCGGATGGGGGACAACACAAGAGACCCAGTACTTC. Translating it yields CASGWGTTQETQYF.

In this sample, this clonotype turned up many times. The chain carries TRBV28 and TRBJ2-5; D is unresolved. CDR1 is MDHEN, CDR2 SYDVKM, per germline. V lost 6 bases, J lost 7 bases, and 15 bases lay in between. This CDR3 region has 13 residues. CDR3 DNA sequence: TGTGCCAGCAGCTTCACTTATGAAGGGACCCAGTACTTC. Protein: CASSFTYEGTQYF.

At least ten counts were recorded for this clonotype. V usage is TRBV6-5 and J usage is TRBJ1-2; 7 bases line up with TRBD1. The J segment lost 8 bases and the V segment lost 6 bases, leaving 6 bases of the junction unmatched. The CDR3 sequence is 12 residues long. Per germline, CDR1 MNHEY and CDR2 SVGAGI. The CDR3 protein is CASRSPGQGYTF. The CDR3 DNA is TGTGCCAGCAGATCGCCGGGACAGGGCTACACCTTC.